A selection of T cell receptor beta chains follows, all from one sample in a study of blood T cell repertoires in COVID-19. Some clones are missing from TCRdb's copy, which holds only in-frame ones; the method was immunoSEQ multiplex PCR. The table lists some 200,000 clones, 92% of them singletons, with 1% to 1.5% in the top ten. The sequenced sample was peripheral blood. The receptor set was obtained from a man aged 25 to 40 with acute or convalescent COVID-19. CDR3s include the opening cysteine and the closing phenylalanine or tryptophan. A D gene is named only where the DNA matches it firmly. Clone size, where shown, is once, few, many, or a class for clones that have expanded.

clone size,D gene,J gene,V gene,CDR3 length,CDR3 protein,CDR3 DNA
NA,NA,TRBJ1-1,TRBV19,15,CASRETGLGNTEAFF,TGTGCCAGTAGGGAGACAGGACTAGGAAACACTGAAGCTTTCTTT
NA,NA,TRBJ2-3,TRBV12-5,14,CASGAEWSTDTQYF,TGTGCTAGTGGTGCCGAGTGGAGCACAGATACGCAGTATTTT
NA,TRBD1,TRBJ1-2,TRBV28,17,CASSFFFRDRIPYGYTF,TGTGCCAGCAGTTTTTTCTTCCGGGACAGGATACCATATGGCTACACCTTC
NA,TRBD2,TRBJ2-2,TRBV4-2,15,CASSQGLADTGELFF,TGTGCCAGCAGCCAAGGACTAGCTGACACCGGGGAGCTGTTTTTT
NA,TRBD1,TRBJ2-5,TRBV10-1,15,CASSPGTGVRETQYF,TGCGCCAGCAGTCCCGGGACAGGGGTACGAGAGACCCAGTACTTC
NA,TRBD1,TRBJ2-7,TRBV11-1,13,CASSGHRGYEQYF,TGTGCCAGCAGCGGACACAGGGGGTACGAGCAGTACTTC
NA,NA,TRBJ1-2,TRBV2,12,CASSDRVYGYTF,TGTGCCAGCAGTGACCGCGTGTATGGCTACACCTTC
NA,TRBD1,TRBJ2-7,TRBV15,15,CATSTTKGAPYEQYF,TGTGCCACCAGCACGACCAAGGGGGCCCCCTACGAGCAGTACTTC
NA,TRBD1,TRBJ2-4,TRBV19,13,CATADRVRNIQYF,TGTGCCACAGCCGACAGGGTAAGAAACATTCAGTACTTC
once,NA,TRBJ1-5,TRBV29-1,13,CSVEVGGNQPQHF,TGCAGCGTTGAGGTCGGAGGGAACCAGCCCCAGCATTTT
NA,NA,TRBJ1-4,TRBV28,16,CASSLMGGSTNEKLFF,TGTGCCAGCAGTTTAATGGGGGGGTCGACTAATGAAAAACTGTTTTTT
NA,NA,TRBJ1-6,TRBV19,12,CASSIGRSPLHF,TGTGCCAGTAGTATAGGTCGTTCACCCCTCCACTTT
NA,NA,TRBJ1-1,TRBV7-3,16,CASSANLQLMNTEAFF,TGTGCCAGCAGCGCAAACCTACAGCTAATGAACACTGAAGCTTTCTTT